This T cell receptor (beta chain) stems from a study of blood T cell repertoires in COVID-19 (dated by TCRdb to the early 2020s). About the investigation overall: Samples from collaborators originated in the United States, Italy and Spain and spanned both the acute and convalescent phases of COVID-19. The prospective study material was composed of cDNA or gDNA derived from T cells, B-cell-depleted T cells, or PBMCs. Subjects who had been exposed to COVID-19, were actively infected with it, or had recovered from it provided the deeply sampled blood TCRbeta repertoires that made up the dataset. The repertoires were made available in a free public database intended to serve as a resource for research on the immune response to SARS-CoV-2. The samples were drawn from the first 160 participants of the ongoing ImmuneRACE study and from 950 to 1,500 subjects provided by 6 global collaborators. Nearly every sample came with metadata listing a de-identified subject ID, COVID-19 status, age in years and sex. Where available, HLA class I and class II types were obtained from metadata supplied by the sample provider rather than from assay-based typing. The paper as a whole reports these results and caveats: Clinical and demographic metadata were provided uncurated, with the amount varying by source and participant.

There are 12 amino acids in the CDR3, from cysteine to phenylalanine inclusive. Of the read, only the CDR3 DNA is kept; its 36 bases are in frame from base 1. The germline V gene encodes CDR1 MNHEY and CDR2 SVGAGI. V loses 6 bases, J loses 6 bases, and the germline ends lie 11 bases apart. One collaborating source in Seattle enrolled patients during active infection and followed them longitudinally through the course of disease. The collaborating institutions used their own protocols to collect whole blood in K2EDTA tubes. For TCRbeta analysis, collaborators shipped samples as frozen whole blood, isolated PBMCs, or DNA extracted from either of those sample types. To note about this clone: Its target antigen remains unknown. Base qualities were left out, and no much larger clone turns up one base away.

TCRbeta CDR3 regions were amplified from genomic DNA by means of the immunoSEQ Assay, a bias-controlled multiplex PCR. On the authors' methods: The number of nucleated cells in each sample was estimated by amplification of reference gene primers within the assay. To quantify the absolute abundance of each unique TCRbeta CDR3 rearrangement, sequence reads were collapsed and filtered. Productive Simpson clonality was computed per sample as the square root of Simpson's diversity index over productive rearrangements. The clones in this table, taken by TCRdb from immuneACCESS, are in-frame only. Not every clone is retained; where verified, under half of the shortfall comes from an unresolved V gene, and the cause of the rest is unknown. Clone size and the V and J calls come from that table; the DNA yielded D and trimming. The sample data list approximately 350,000 clones, and around 92% of these were observed just once. Approximately 3% of the sample belongs to the ten largest clones.

This receptor chain uses TRBV6-5 and TRBJ1-2, with the identity of the D gene unclear. This receptor was obtained from a woman aged 30 to 39 with COVID-19, enrolled during active disease. The specimen was peripheral blood. The nucleotides read TGTGCCAGCAGCCGAGACACAGATGGCTACACCTTC. Its protein is CASSRDTDGYTF.